Below, 26 T cell receptor beta chains from the same sample are listed, as sequenced in a study of CD8 T cells in ankylosing spondylitis. One entry per CDR3 protein, called by TCRdb with MiXCR from the 5' RACE reads. The sample records approximately 200,000 distinct CDR3 sequences, over 10% being singletons. The sequenced sample consisted of blood, either unsorted or a sorted T cell fraction (not recorded which). Receptors originate from a female donor with ankylosing spondylitis or in good health (not recorded which).

This clonotype occurred many times. V usage is TRBV5-1 and J usage is TRBJ2-3; D not resolved. The CDR3 loop spans 14 amino acids. Trimming took off 1 base at V and 4 bases at J, with 10 bases between the two ends. Germline V gene sequence: CDR1 SGHRS, CDR2 YFSETQ. In DNA, the CDR3 is TGCGCCAGCAGCTTGCAACTTCAGTCAGATACGCAGTATTTT. This encodes CASSLQLQSDTQYF.

V and J are TRBV7-2 and TRBJ2-5; D gene ambiguous. The germline V gene has CDR1 SGHTA and CDR2 FQGNSA. This CDR3 has 14 amino acids. The V gene lost 5 bases and the J gene lost 2 bases, with 12 bases spanning the gap. CDR3 protein: CASSRAAQQETQYF. The DNA of the CDR3 is TGTGCCAGCAGCCGCGCGGCACAGCAAGAGACCCAGTACTTC.

This clonotype was counted ten times or more. V and J are TRBV6-1 and TRBJ2-7, with 7 bases matching TRBD1. J was trimmed by 13 bases and V by 6 bases; bases with no gene match: 12. Germline loops: CDR1 MNHNS, CDR2 SASEGT. The CDR3 consists of 12 residues. Written as DNA, the CDR3 is TGTGCCAGCAGGGGGGACAGCGGAGTCTCCTACTTC. It encodes CASRGDSGVSYF.

This clonotype was seen repeatedly, ten times or more. The V gene is TRBV15, the J gene TRBJ2-1, with TRBD2 identical over 7 bases. Germline lookup yields CDR1 LNHNV and CDR2 YYDKDF (reference sequence). This CDR3 is 16 amino acids long. The J segment lost 5 bases and the V segment lost 0 bases, leaving 7 bases of the junction unmatched. The CDR3 sequence: CATSRDIASGDNEQFF. CDR3 nucleotide sequence: TGTGCCACCAGCAGAGATATAGCCAGCGGGGACAATGAGCAGTTCTTC.

In its sample, this clonotype was seen many times. V is TRBV24-1 and J is TRBJ2-1, with unresolved D. V was trimmed by 9 bases and J by 2 bases, leaving 13 bases between them. CDR1 KGHDR and CDR2 SFDVKD come from the germline V gene. The CDR3 has 14 residues. The CDR3 nucleotides are TGTGCCACCCCAAGGCCCTCCCCCTACAATGAGCAGTTCTTC. The encoded protein is CATPRPSPYNEQFF.

On this clonotype itself: With a much larger clone just one base away, this may be a read error. The CDR3 loop is CVTKEAGSVAYEQYF. CDR3 DNA sequence: TGTGTCACAAAAGAAGCGGGTTCTGTCGCGTACGAGCAGTACTTC. The chain combines TRBV27 with TRBJ2-7, with a tentative D call TRBD2 (6 bases). Germline V gives CDR1 MNHEY, CDR2 SMNVEV (reference sequence). The CDR3 totals 15 residues.

This clonotype has a handful of counts. The J gene is TRBJ1-6, the V gene TRBV4-3; D unclear. Between the trimmed V and J ends, which lost 1 base and 3 bases, there was a span of 13 bases. Germline loops: CDR1 LGHNA, CDR2 YSLEER. The CDR3 extends over 17 amino acids. CDR3 in DNA: TGCGCCAGCAGCCAAGTCATACCTGCAAGCTATAATTCACCCCTCCACTTT. It encodes CASSQVIPASYNSPLHF.

This clonotype was seen many times. The rearrangement uses TRBV29-1 and TRBJ1-3; the D is unclear. The CDR3 has 13 residues. Germline values: CDR1 SQVTM, CDR2 ANQGSEA. V was pared by 7 bases and J by 4 bases, with 14 bases between. The CDR3 region has the DNA TGCAGCGCCGCCTGGGGTGCCGGAAACACCATATATTTT. Translated, it gives CSAAWGAGNTIYF.

This clonotype occurred a few times. The chain uses TRBV5-1 and TRBJ1-2; tentative D call: TRBD1 (5 bases). The germline V and J ends were trimmed by 5 bases and 3 bases, with 5 bases remaining between them. CDR1 is SGHRS and CDR2 is YFSETQ in the germline V gene. The CDR3 is 11 amino acids. The CDR3 reads CASRQDYGYTF. CDR3 nucleotides: TGCGCCAGCAGACAGGACTATGGCTACACCTTC.

This clonotype has more than one count but fewer than ten. This sequence joins TRBV6-2 or TRBV6-3 and TRBJ2-2; the D gene is possibly TRBD2 (5 bases). Germline lookup yields CDR1 MNHEY and CDR2 SVGEGT. Between the trimmed V and J ends, which lost 8 bases and 6 bases, there was a span of 7 bases. The CDR3 loop spans 11 amino acids. In DNA form, the CDR3 reads TGTGCCAGCCTGCGGGCCGGGGAGCTGTTTTTT. It specifies CASLRAGELFF.

The chain recombines TRBV12-3 or TRBV12-4 with TRBJ1-2; TRBD1 aligns across 11 bases. This CDR3 contains 16 residues. Trimming cost V 6 bases and J 8 bases; bases outside gene matches: 14. CDR3 coding DNA: TGTGCCAGCAGGAGCAAGCTCCGGGACAGGGGGGGAGGCTACACCTTC. Its protein is CASRSKLRDRGGGYTF.

This clonotype was found many times. The genes are TRBV6-1 and TRBJ2-3, with 11 nucleotides matching TRBD2. The germline V gene encodes CDR1 MNHNS and CDR2 SASEGT. This CDR3 is 15 amino acids long. V dropped 6 bases and J dropped 0; count of bases not matched to a gene: 2. The CDR3 spells CASRTSGASTDTQYF. The CDR3 nucleotides read TGTGCCAGCAGGACTAGCGGGGCTAGCACAGATACGCAGTATTTT.

V usage is TRBV5-1 and J usage is TRBJ2-7, with D possibly being TRBD1 (6 bases). CDR1 and CDR2 (germline): SGHRS, YFSETQ. CDR3 length: 13 residues. V was trimmed by 5 bases and J by 4 bases, leaving 13 bases between them. The CDR3 here is CASSNRDLYEQYF. CDR3 bases: TGCGCCAGCAGTAACAGGGATTTATACGAGCAGTACTTC.

This clonotype has a handful of counts. The V and J genes are TRBV20-1 and TRBJ2-5; weak D call: TRBD1 (5 bases). V lost 1 base and J 5 bases, leaving 11 bases between the germline ends. CDR1 is DFQATT, CDR2 SNEGSKA, per germline (reference sequence). The CDR3 covers 13 residues. CDR3 DNA sequence: TGCAGTGCTAGAGGCCAGGGTTTCGAGACCCAGTACTTC. Protein: CSARGQGFETQYF.

The chain has TRBV6-2 or TRBV6-3 and TRBJ1-1, with 7 bases fitting TRBD1. Germline CDR1 and CDR2: MNHEY and SVGEGT. The CDR3 spans 15 residues. The ends lost 6 bases at V and 2 bases at J; junction bases unmatched: 9. CDR3 sequence: CASSDTGTENTEAFF. The CDR3 coding sequence is TGTGCCAGCAGCGACACCGGGACAGAAAACACTGAAGCTTTCTTT.

The rearrangement uses TRBV7-2 and TRBJ1-1, with D maybe TRBD1 (5 bases). V shed 3 bases and J shed 4 bases, with 15 bases lying between them. The CDR3 sequence is 15 residues long. CDR1 and CDR2 (germline): SGHTA, FQGNSA. The CDR3 nucleotides are TGTGCCAGCAGCTTTCAGGGCAGGAGCTTCACTGAAGCTTTCTTT. Translating gives CASSFQGRSFTEAFF.

This clonotype was observed at least ten times. The rearrangement uses TRBV5-1 and TRBJ2-7, with D perhaps TRBD2 (6 bases). Trimming stripped 0 bases from V and 3 bases from J, with 16 bases between. Germline V lookup: CDR1 SGHRS, CDR2 YFSETQ. The CDR3 sequence is 16 residues long. CDR3 sequence reads: CASSLVDVGGGYEQYF. CDR3 bases: TGCGCCAGCAGCTTGGTTGATGTGGGGGGAGGCTACGAGCAGTACTTC.

Concerning this clonotype itself: This could be a read error, since a much larger clone is one nucleotide away. The chain joins TRBV4-1 to TRBJ2-3; TRBD2 agrees at 11 bases. Germline V gives CDR1 MGHRA, CDR2 YSYEKL. The CDR3 sequence is 17 residues long. This CDR3 reads CASSQKRGLADTDTRYF. CDR3 DNA: TGTGCCAGCAGCCAAAAACGGGGACTAGCGGACACAGATACGCGGTATTTT.

In this sample, this clonotype turned up many times. The chain links TRBV7-9 to TRBJ1-5; unclear D gene. V lost 5 bases and J 0 bases, leaving 8 bases between the germline ends. The CDR3 runs to 14 residues. Looked up from germline, CDR1 is SEHNR and CDR2 is FQNEAQ (reference sequence). The CDR3 loop reads CASSPNVSNQPQHF. CDR3 bases: TGTGCCAGCAGCCCGAACGTTAGCAATCAGCCCCAGCATTTT.

This clonotype occurred a few times. The chain is built from TRBV28 and TRBJ2-3, with 7 bases that match TRBD2. V dropped 7 bases and J dropped 3; count of bases not matched to a gene: 10. This CDR3 has 15 amino acids. The germline V gene encodes CDR1 MDHEN and CDR2 SYDVKM. In nucleotides, the CDR3 is TGTGCCAGCACCCCCGGGGGGTTAAAAACAGATACGCAGTATTTT. It codes for CASTPGGLKTDTQYF. Filled out from reference TRBV28 and TRBJ2-3, the complete variable domain reads DVKVTQSSRYLVKRTGEKVFLECVQDMDHENMFWYRQDPGLGLRLIYFSYDVKMKEKGDIPEGYSVSREKKERFSLILESASTNQTSMYLCASTPGGLKTDTQYFGPGTRLTVL.

The CDR3 sequence: CASSLPGFDEKLFF. The CDR3 region has the DNA TGTGCCAGCAGCTTACCAGGGTTTGATGAAAAACTGTTTTTT. The chain has TRBV7-2 and TRBJ1-4; maybe TRBD1 (5 bases). Germline V gives CDR1 SGHTA, CDR2 FQGNSA. V lost 2 bases to trimming and J lost 6 bases, with 10 bases between them. The CDR3 extends over 14 amino acids.

This clonotype came up many times. The chain carries TRBV5-1 and TRBJ2-7; D tentatively fits TRBD1 or TRBD2 (5 bases each). Trimming removed 4 bases from V and 3 bases from J, with 17 bases in between. This CDR3 region has 15 residues. The germline V gene encodes CDR1 SGHRS and CDR2 YFSETQ. The CDR3 nucleotides read TGCGCCAGCAGCACCCGGGACGCCGGTTTCTACGAGCAGTACTTC. Translating gives CASSTRDAGFYEQYF.

This clonotype was observed many times. This chain uses TRBV7-8 with TRBJ1-3, with D perhaps matching TRBD1 (5 bases). V was trimmed by 5 bases and J by 4 bases, leaving 12 bases between them. This CDR3 is 14 amino acids long. Germline V gives CDR1 SGHVS, CDR2 FQNEAQ. The CDR3 DNA reads TGTGCCAGCAGCACTCGGGGCTCCGGAAACACCATATATTTT. Translating it yields CASSTRGSGNTIYF.

This clonotype was seen ten or more times. The chain joins TRBV12-3 or TRBV12-4 to TRBJ1-1; weak D call: TRBD1 (5 bases). The V and J ends lost 7 bases and 5 bases respectively, with 17 bases between them. This CDR3 comprises 14 residues. In DNA form, the CDR3 reads TGTGCCAGCATTGGGTCTTCGGGGGGAACTGAAGCTTTCTTT. This codes for CASIGSSGGTEAFF.

This clonotype was recorded a few times. The V call is TRBV7-9, the J call TRBJ1-1; 7 bases are a match to TRBD1. CDR1 is SEHNR, CDR2 FQNEAQ, per germline (reference sequence). The CDR3 sequence is 14 residues long. J lost 4 bases, V lost 5 bases, and 7 bases had no gene match. CDR3 DNA: TGTGCCAGCAGCCTCCAGGGGGATGGCACTGAAGCTTTCTTT. It translates to CASSLQGDGTEAFF.

This clonotype was observed a few times. V and J are TRBV20-1 and TRBJ2-7, with D unclear. Germline V lookup: CDR1 DFQATT, CDR2 SNEGSKA (reference sequence). The CDR3 spans 11 residues. The V end lost 3 bases, the J end lost 6 bases, and 9 bases lay between the germline ends. CDR3 loop: CSARAKREQYF. Written as DNA, the CDR3 is TGCAGTGCTAGGGCAAAGCGCGAGCAGTACTTC.